This T cell receptor beta chain was captured in a study of beta chain features in type 1 diabetes. Sequenced material consisted of expressed TCRB transcripts (all of the isolated RNA was reverse transcribed). Profiling relied on immunoSEQ multiplex PCR, and the TCRdb table lists in-frame clones only, not all of them. The sample consists of 350,000 to 450,000 clones, approximately 14% of them appearing once. Naive, central memory, regulatory and stem cell-like memory cells within the CD4+ compartment were sorted using CD45RO/CCR7/CD25/CD127/CD95/CD27. Findings of the study overall: Individuals with type 1 diabetes displayed fewer insertions and more deletions at VDJ junctions. A moderate, significant TCRB CDR3 shortening appeared in type 1 diabetes across four CD4+ subsets.

In regard to this clone: Antigen unknown.

Germline CDR1 reads SGHNT; CDR2 reads YYREEE (reference sequence). The CDR3 covers 16 residues. V lost 3 bases and J 2 bases, leaving 17 bases between the germline ends. The source material was naive CD4+ T cells from blood. This sequence originates from a man aged 25 to 40 in good health. The rearrangement links TRBV5-4 to TRBJ2-5; either TRBD1 or TRBD2 may supply D (5 bases each). The CDR3 DNA reads TGTGCCAGCAGCTCGAGCCGGGGCAAACCACAAGAGACCCAGTACTTC. Residues: CASSSSRGKPQETQYF.